This TCR beta chain was profiled in a study of OX40 agonist ivuxolimab in advanced cancers. Overall study context: Those treated in dose escalation had hepatocellular carcinoma, melanoma, renal cell cancer or head and neck cancer. A mean age of about 59 years, range about 23 to 90, was recorded, and approximately 79% were male.

Findings and caveats of the study: Nonresponders, in some cases, also had low normalized T-cell clonal expansion.

Germline CDR1 and CDR2: MDHEN and SYDVKM. With 10 bases clipped from V and 3 bases from J, the junction kept 16 bases outside the gene matches. The length of the CDR3 is 17 residues. The table came from immunoSEQ multiplex PCR; TCRdb's copy has only in-frame clones and leaves some out. The table lists tens of thousands of clones, roughly 90% of them singletons. Autoimmune disease history or systemic immunosuppression excluded patients. Details on this clone: Its specificity is unknown.

The source of this sequence is an adult with an advanced solid tumor such as melanoma, head and neck, liver or kidney cancer. The chain links TRBV28 to TRBJ2-7, with 12 bases fitting TRBD2. The sequencing used CD4+ or CD8+ T cells sorted from blood, collected in a trial of the OX40 agonist ivuxolimab. CDR3 in amino acids: CANTRLAGVSVGYEQYF. The CDR3 DNA is TGTGCCAACACCCGACTAGCGGGAGTTTCAGTCGGCTACGAGCAGTACTTC. Looking up the rest from reference TRBV28 and TRBJ2-7 gives the full variable domain: DVKVTQSSRYLVKRTGEKVFLECVQDMDHENMFWYRQDPGLGLRLIYFSYDVKMKEKGDIPEGYSVSREKKERFSLILESASTNQTSMYLCANTRLAGVSVGYEQYFGPGTRLTVT.